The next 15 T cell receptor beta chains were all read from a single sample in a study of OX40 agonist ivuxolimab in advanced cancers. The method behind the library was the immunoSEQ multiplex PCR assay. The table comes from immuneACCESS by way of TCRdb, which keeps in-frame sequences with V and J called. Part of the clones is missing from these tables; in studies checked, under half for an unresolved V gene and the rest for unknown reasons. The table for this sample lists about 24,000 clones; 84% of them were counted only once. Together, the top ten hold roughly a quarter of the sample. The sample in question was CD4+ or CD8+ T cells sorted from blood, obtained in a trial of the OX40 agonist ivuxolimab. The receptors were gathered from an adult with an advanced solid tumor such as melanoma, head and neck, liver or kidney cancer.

The CDR3 DNA reads TGTGCCAGCAGCCCCGGGGGGGGGAGAGTCTCTGGGGCCAACGTCCTGACTTTC. It is translated as CASSPGGGRVSGANVLTF. This chain links TRBV13 with TRBJ2-6, with 8 bases aligning to TRBD2. V lost 5 bases, J lost 0 bases, and 9 bases stayed unmatched. CDR3 length: 18 residues. Per germline, CDR1 PRHDT and CDR2 FYEKMQ (reference sequence). Full variable domain (rest looked up from reference TRBV13 and TRBJ2-6): AAGVIQSPRHLIKEKRETATLKCYPIPRHDTVYWYQQGPGQDPQFLISFYEKMQSDKGSIPDRFSAQQFSDYHSELNMSSLELGDSALYFCASSPGGGRVSGANVLTFGAGSRLTVL.

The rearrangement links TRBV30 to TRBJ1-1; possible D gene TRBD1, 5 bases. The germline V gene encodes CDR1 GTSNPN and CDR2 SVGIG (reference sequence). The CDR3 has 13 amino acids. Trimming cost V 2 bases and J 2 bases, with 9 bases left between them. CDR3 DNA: TGTGCCTGGAGTTTAGGGGTCAACACTGAAGCTTTCTTT. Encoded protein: CAWSLGVNTEAFF.

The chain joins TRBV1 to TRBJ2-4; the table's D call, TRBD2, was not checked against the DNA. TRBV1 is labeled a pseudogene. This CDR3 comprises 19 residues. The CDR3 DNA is TGCACCAGCAGCCAGGAGCCAGCGGGAGGGCCACTAGCCAAAAACATTCAGTACTTC. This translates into CTSSQEPAGGPLAKNIQYF.

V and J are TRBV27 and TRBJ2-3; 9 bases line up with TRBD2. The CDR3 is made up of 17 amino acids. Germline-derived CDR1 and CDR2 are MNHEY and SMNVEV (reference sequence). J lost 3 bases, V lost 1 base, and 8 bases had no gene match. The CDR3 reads CASSLLVAGVGTDTQYF. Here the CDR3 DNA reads TGTGCCAGCAGTTTATTGGTAGCGGGAGTGGGAACAGATACGCAGTATTTT.

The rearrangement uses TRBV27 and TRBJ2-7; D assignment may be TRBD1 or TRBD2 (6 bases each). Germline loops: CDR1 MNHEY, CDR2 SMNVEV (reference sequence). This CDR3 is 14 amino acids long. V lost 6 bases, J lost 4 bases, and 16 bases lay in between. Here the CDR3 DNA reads TGTGCCAGCAGCCCCAAGGGGGGATGGTACGAGCAGTACTTC. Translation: CASSPKGGWYEQYF.

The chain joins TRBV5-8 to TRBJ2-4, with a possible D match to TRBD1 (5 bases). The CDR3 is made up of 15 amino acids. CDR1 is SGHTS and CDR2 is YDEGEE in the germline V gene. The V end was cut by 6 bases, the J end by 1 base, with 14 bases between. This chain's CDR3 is CASNIGVSAKNIQYF. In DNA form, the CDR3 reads TGTGCCAGCAACATAGGGGTTTCGGCCAAAAACATTCAGTACTTC. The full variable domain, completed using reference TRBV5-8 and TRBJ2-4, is EAGVTQSPTHLIKTRGQQATLRCSPISGHTSVYWYQQALGLGLQFLLWYDEGEERNRGNFPPRFSGRQFPNYSSELNVNALELEDSALYLCASNIGVSAKNIQYFGAGTRLSVL.

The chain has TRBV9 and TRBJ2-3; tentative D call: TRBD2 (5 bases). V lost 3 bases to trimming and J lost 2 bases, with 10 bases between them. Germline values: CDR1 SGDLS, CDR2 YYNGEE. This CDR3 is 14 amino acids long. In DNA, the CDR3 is TGTGCCAGCAGCGAGGGAGCGGACACAGATACGCAGTATTTT. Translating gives CASSEGADTDTQYF. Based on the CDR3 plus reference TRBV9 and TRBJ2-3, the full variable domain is DSGVTQTPKHLITATGQRVTLRCSPRSGDLSVYWYQQSLDQGLQFLIQYYNGEERAKGNILERFSAQQFPDLHSELNLSSLELGDSALYFCASSEGADTDTQYFGPGTRLTVL.

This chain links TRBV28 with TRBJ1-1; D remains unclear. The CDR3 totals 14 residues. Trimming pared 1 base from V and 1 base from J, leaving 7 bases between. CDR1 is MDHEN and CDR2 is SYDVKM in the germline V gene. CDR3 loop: CASSLYGWNTEAFF. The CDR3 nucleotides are TGTGCCAGCAGTTTATATGGGTGGAACACTGAAGCTTTCTTT.

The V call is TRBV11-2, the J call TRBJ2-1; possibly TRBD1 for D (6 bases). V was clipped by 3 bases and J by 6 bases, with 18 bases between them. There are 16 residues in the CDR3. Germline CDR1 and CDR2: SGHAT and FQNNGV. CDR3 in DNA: TGTGCCAGCAGCTTTTACCCCAGGGGTAGTGGCAATGAGCAGTTCTTC. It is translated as CASSFYPRGSGNEQFF. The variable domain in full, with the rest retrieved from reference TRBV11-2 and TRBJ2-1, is EAGVAQSPRYKIIEKRQSVAFWCNPISGHATLYWYQQILGQGPKLLIQFQNNGVVDDSQLPKDRFSAERLKGVDSTLKIQPAKLEDSAVYLCASSFYPRGSGNEQFFGPGTRLTVL.

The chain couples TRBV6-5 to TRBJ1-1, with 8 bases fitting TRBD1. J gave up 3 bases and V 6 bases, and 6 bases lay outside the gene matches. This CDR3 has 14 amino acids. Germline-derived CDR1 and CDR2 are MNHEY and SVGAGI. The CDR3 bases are TGTGCCAGCAGAATTGGACAGGGACACACTGAAGCTTTCTTT. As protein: CASRIGQGHTEAFF.

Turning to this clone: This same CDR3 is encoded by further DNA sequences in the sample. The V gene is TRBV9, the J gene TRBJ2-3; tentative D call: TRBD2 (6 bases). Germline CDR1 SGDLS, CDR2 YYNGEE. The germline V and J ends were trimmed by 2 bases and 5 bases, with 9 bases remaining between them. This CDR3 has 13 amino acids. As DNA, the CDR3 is TGTGCCAGCAGCGTCGGGGGAGGAGATACGCAGTATTTT. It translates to CASSVGGGDTQYF.

CDR3 coding DNA: TGTGCCAGCCAGGACTTTGCTCTAGCGGGAGGCAGGAGCTCCTACAATGAGCAGTTCTTC. It translates to CASQDFALAGGRSSYNEQFF. This chain links TRBV30 with TRBJ2-1; TRBD2 aligns across 11 bases. This CDR3 is built from 20 residues. V was clipped by 8 bases and J by 0 bases; unmatched bases: 21. Germline values: CDR1 GTSNPN, CDR2 SVGIG (reference sequence).

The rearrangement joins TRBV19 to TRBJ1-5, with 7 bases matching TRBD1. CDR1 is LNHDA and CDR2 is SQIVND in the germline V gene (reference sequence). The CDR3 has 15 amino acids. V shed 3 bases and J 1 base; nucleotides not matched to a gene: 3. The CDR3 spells CASSIGTVSNQPQHF. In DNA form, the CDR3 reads TGTGCCAGTAGTATTGGGACAGTCAGCAATCAGCCCCAGCATTTT.

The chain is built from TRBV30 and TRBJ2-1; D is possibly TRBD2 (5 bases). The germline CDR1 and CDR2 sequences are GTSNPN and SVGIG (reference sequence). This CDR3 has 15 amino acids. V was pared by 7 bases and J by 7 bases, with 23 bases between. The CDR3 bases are TGTGCCTTCGCGGGTACACCCCCCAGGTGGAATGAGCAGTTCTTC. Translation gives CAFAGTPPRWNEQFF. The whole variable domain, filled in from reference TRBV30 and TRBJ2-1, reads SQTIHQWPATLVQPVGSPLSLECTVEGTSNPNLYWYRQAAGRGLQLLFYSVGIGQISSEVPQNLSASRPQDRQFILSSKKLLLSDSGFYLCAFAGTPPRWNEQFFGPGTRLTVL.

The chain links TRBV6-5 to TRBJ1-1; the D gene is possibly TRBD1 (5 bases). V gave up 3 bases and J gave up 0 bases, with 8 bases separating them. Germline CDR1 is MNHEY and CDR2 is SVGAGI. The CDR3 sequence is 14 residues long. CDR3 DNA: TGTGCCAGCAGTTATGGGACCTTGAACACTGAAGCTTTCTTT. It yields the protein CASSYGTLNTEAFF.